The 19 T cell receptor beta chains reported below all come from one sample, sequenced in a study of T cell responses to AZD1222 COVID-19 vaccine. Method: immunoSEQ multiplex PCR; TCRdb's copy keeps in-frame clones and lacks some. The table lists roughly 20,000 clones, roughly 80% of them singletons, with around 40% in the top ten. The sequencing used peripheral blood, collected on day 0 of AZD1222 vaccination. The receptors come from an adult in good health.

The chain links TRBV5-5 to TRBJ2-6; 9 bases agree with TRBD1. Per germline, CDR1 SGHKS and CDR2 YYEKEE (reference sequence). This CDR3 has 17 residues. V shed 4 bases and J 2 bases; nucleotides not matched to a gene: 7. DNA of the CDR3: TGTGCCAGCAGCCGTCCCGGGACAGGGACTGGGGCCAACGTCCTGACTTTC. The encoded protein is CASSRPGTGTGANVLTF.

V is TRBV10-2 and J is TRBJ2-3, with D possibly called TRBD1 or TRBD2 (6 bases each). Trimming shortened V by 7 bases and J by 3 bases, and 17 bases separated the two germline ends. The CDR3 is 15 residues long. Germline V lookup: CDR1 WSHSY, CDR2 SAAADI. CDR3 sequence reads: CASKEIGGPTDTQYF. Written as DNA, the CDR3 is TGCGCCAGCAAAGAGATAGGGGGGCCTACAGATACGCAGTATTTT.

V is TRBV19 and J is TRBJ2-3; possible D gene TRBD1, 5 bases. Trimming cost V 4 bases and J 2 bases, with 13 bases left between them. This CDR3 region has 15 residues. In germline, CDR1 is LNHDA, CDR2 SQIVND (reference sequence). The chain's CDR3 is CASSTTTGPTDTQYF. In nucleotides, the CDR3 is TGTGCCAGTAGTACCACTACAGGACCCACAGATACGCAGTATTTT.

This rearrangement joins TRBV7-2 to TRBJ2-3; maybe TRBD2 (6 bases). The CDR3 has 15 amino acids. Germline V gene lookup returns CDR1 SGHTA and CDR2 FQGNSA. Trimming took 2 bases from V and 4 from J, leaving 13 bases between them. The CDR3 bases are TGTGCCAGCAGCTTAAACTCGGGAGAGGCAGATACGCAGTATTTT. Translation gives CASSLNSGEADTQYF.

A few counts support this clone. The V and J genes are TRBV28 and TRBJ1-2, with TRBD1 matching 12 bases. Germline V CDR1 and CDR2: MDHEN, SYDVKM. Trimming cost V 3 bases and J 4 bases; bases outside gene matches: 9. The CDR3 sequence is 17 residues long. As DNA, the CDR3 is TGTGCCAGCAGTTTGGGGGGACAGGGGGCGCGGATCTATGGCTACACCTTC. It yields the protein CASSLGGQGARIYGYTF.

The rearrangement joins TRBV3-1 (or the pseudogene TRBV3-2) to TRBJ2-7; tentative D call: TRBD2 (6 bases). The CDR3 runs 13 residues. Germline loops: CDR1 LGHDT, CDR2 YNNKEL (reference sequence). Deletions cut 4 bases from V and 5 bases from J, with 12 bases between. The CDR3, as DNA: TGTGCCAGCAGCCGACTAGTTTCCCACGAGCAGTACTTC. Translating gives CASSRLVSHEQYF.

The V and J genes are TRBV5-1 and TRBJ2-5, with D perhaps being TRBD1 or TRBD2 (5 bases each). This CDR3 region has 14 residues. Germline values: CDR1 SGHRS, CDR2 YFSETQ. Deletions cut 1 base from V and 2 bases from J, with 9 bases between. In nucleotides, the CDR3 is TGCGCCAGCAGCTTGCAGGGAGTGCAAGAGACCCAGTACTTC. Translation: CASSLQGVQETQYF.

This clone was seen more than once but under ten times. V is TRBV9 and J is TRBJ2-7, with 7 bases identical to TRBD1. Germline V CDR1 and CDR2: SGDLS, YYNGEE. This CDR3 has 13 amino acids. V shed 3 bases, J shed 2 bases, and the junction held 2 bases outside the gene matches. CDR3 in amino acids: CASSGQGAYEQYF. DNA for the CDR3: TGTGCCAGCAGCGGACAGGGTGCCTACGAGCAGTACTTC.

This clone was seen a handful of times. The chain joins TRBV5-1 to TRBJ2-3, with D unresolved. Between the trimmed V and J ends, which lost 1 base and 0 bases, there was a span of 15 bases. CDR1 is SGHRS, CDR2 YFSETQ, per germline. This CDR3 is 17 amino acids long. The CDR3 spells CASSLYPTFSSTDTQYF. The CDR3 nucleotides are TGCGCCAGCAGCTTGTATCCAACGTTCTCTAGCACAGATACGCAGTATTTT.

CDR3 region: CASSEPTDLELETQYF. The DNA of the CDR3 is TGTGCCAGCAGTGAACCAACGGACCTTGAATTAGAGACCCAGTACTTC. The chain couples TRBV2 to TRBJ2-5; D remains unclear. CDR1 and CDR2 from the germline V gene are SNHLY and FYNNEI. This CDR3 region has 16 residues. The V end lost 2 bases, the J end lost 4 bases, and 17 bases lay between the germline ends.

The chain carries TRBV7-8 and TRBJ1-2; a weak D match, TRBD1 (5 bases). The CDR3 has 12 residues. Trimming pared 4 bases from V and 7 bases from J, leaving 10 bases between. Germline V gene data show CDR1 as SGHVS and CDR2 as FQNEAQ. The CDR3: CASSYGASGYTF. The CDR3 bases are TGTGCCAGCAGCTACGGGGCTTCTGGCTACACCTTC.

This clone was detected once. The CDR3: CSVVRSGLELNEQFF. CDR3 DNA: TGCAGCGTTGTCCGCTCGGGACTGGAACTTAATGAGCAGTTCTTC. The genes are TRBV29-1 and TRBJ2-1; tentative D call: TRBD2 (6 bases). Germline V gene data show CDR1 as SQVTM and CDR2 as ANQGSEA. The CDR3 has 15 residues. The V and J ends lost 4 bases and 7 bases respectively, with 20 bases between them.

The V call is TRBV28, the J call TRBJ1-5; D not certain. Germline-derived CDR1 and CDR2 are MDHEN and SYDVKM. The CDR3 has 14 residues. The germline V and J ends were trimmed by 4 bases and 4 bases, with 11 bases remaining between them. As DNA, the CDR3 is TGTGCCAGCAGTTCCTTGGGCACTAATCAGCCCCAGCATTTT. It specifies CASSSLGTNQPQHF.

This rearrangement joins TRBV10-2 to TRBJ1-5; D unresolved. Germline CDR1 is WSHSY and CDR2 is SAAADI. CDR3 length: 13 amino acids. The V end was cut by 2 bases, the J end by 7 bases, with 9 bases between. This chain's CDR3 is CASSERVRQPQHF. In DNA, the CDR3 is TGCGCCAGCAGTGAGAGGGTTAGACAGCCCCAGCATTTT.

V is TRBV30 and J is TRBJ2-5; TRBD2 agrees at 12 bases. CDR3 length: 16 residues. Germline assignment: CDR1 GTSNPN and CDR2 SVGIG (reference sequence). V shed 1 base, J shed 1 base, and the junction held 4 bases outside the gene matches. The CDR3 loop is CAWSDETSGGQETQYF. The CDR3, as DNA: TGTGCCTGGAGTGACGAGACTAGCGGGGGCCAAGAGACCCAGTACTTC.

The chain is built from TRBV7-3 and TRBJ2-2; D not resolved. The CDR3 is made up of 12 amino acids. The germline V and J ends were trimmed by 4 bases and 4 bases, with 4 bases remaining between them. Germline V gives CDR1 SGHTA, CDR2 FQGTGA. The CDR3 DNA is TGTGCCAGCAGCTATGTCACCGGGGAGCTGTTTTTT. Translation: CASSYVTGELFF.

This CDR3 reads CAISDSSSSYNEQFF. The DNA of the CDR3 is TGTGCCATCTCGGACTCCTCGAGCTCCTACAATGAGCAGTTCTTC. The chain couples TRBV10-3 to TRBJ2-1; the D gene is possibly TRBD2 (5 bases). The V end lost 8 bases, the J end lost 0 bases, and 14 bases lay between the germline ends. Per germline, CDR1 ENHRY and CDR2 SYGVKD. This CDR3 has 15 amino acids.

The chain combines TRBV5-1 with TRBJ1-5; D is undetermined. This CDR3 has 13 residues. Trimming removed 1 base from V and 0 bases from J, with 2 bases in between. Germline V CDR1 and CDR2: SGHRS, YFSETQ. The CDR3 bases are TGCGCCAGCAGCTTGTCTAGCAATCAGCCCCAGCATTTT. Translating gives CASSLSSNQPQHF.

The V gene is TRBV3-1 (or the pseudogene TRBV3-2), the J gene TRBJ2-1, with 10 bases matching TRBD2. The CDR3 runs 11 residues. J lost 14 bases, V lost 5 bases, and 3 bases had no gene match. The germline gives CDR1 LGHDT, CDR2 YNNKEL (reference sequence). CDR3 residues: CASSLAGGEFF. CDR3 nucleotides: TGTGCCAGCAGCTTAGCGGGAGGAGAGTTCTTC.